These 24 T cell receptor beta chains came from one sample sequenced in a study of T cells after yellow fever vaccination. In TCRdb, the 5' RACE reads were re-called with MiXCR into one record per CDR3 protein. The sample includes a few hundred thousand distinct CDR3 sequences, about an eighth of them seen just once. Sequencing used CD4+ T cells sorted from PBMCs, obtained 15 days after the yellow fever booster vaccination. The receptor source for this set is a man between 18 and 35 years old who received the YFV17D yellow fever vaccine.

This clonotype came up many times. The chain recombines TRBV5-1 with TRBJ2-7, with TRBD1 identical over 7 bases. Per the germline V gene, CDR1 is SGHRS and CDR2 is YFSETQ. The CDR3 is 15 amino acids. Trimming took 1 base from V and 0 from J; bases not matched to a gene: 4. CDR3 amino acids: CASSLQGDNSYEQYV. The CDR3, as DNA: TGCGCCAGCAGCTTGCAGGGGGACAACTCCTACGAGCAGTACGTC.

The rearrangement links TRBV5-1 to TRBJ2-5; TRBD1 matches at 7 bases. The V segment lost 0 bases and the J segment 2 bases; nucleotides outside the gene matches: 4. Germline V gene data show CDR1 as SGHRS and CDR2 as YFSETQ. The CDR3 loop spans 15 amino acids. CDR3 sequence: CASSLAPGQQETQYF. The CDR3 DNA reads TGCGCCAGCAGCTTGGCCCCGGGACAGCAAGAGACCCAGTACTTC.

The CDR3 spells CSARSTSGEQETQYF. The CDR3 DNA reads as TGCAGTGCTAGGTCCACTAGCGGCGAGCAAGAGACCCAGTACTTC. This rearrangement joins TRBV20-1 to TRBJ2-5; 8 bases are shared with TRBD2. The germline V gene has CDR1 DFQATT and CDR2 SNEGSKA (reference sequence). The CDR3 is 15 residues long. Trimming removed 3 bases from V and 2 bases from J; junction bases left unmatched: 8.

This clonotype was detected many times. The chain employs TRBV28 and TRBJ2-7; possibly TRBD1 for D (5 bases). Germline CDR1 MDHEN, CDR2 SYDVKM. V lost 6 bases, J lost 1 base, and 16 bases lay in between. The CDR3 consists of 15 residues. The CDR3 protein is CASRSTGSGSYEQYF. CDR3 DNA: TGTGCCAGCAGATCCACAGGTTCAGGGTCCTACGAGCAGTACTTC.

This sequence joins TRBV6-5 and TRBJ2-2; D gene ambiguous. Germline V gene lookup returns CDR1 MNHEY and CDR2 SVGAGI. V was clipped by 5 bases and J by 6 bases, with 7 bases between them. The CDR3 totals 12 residues. The CDR3 region is CASSPHPGELFF. The CDR3, as DNA: TGTGCCAGCAGTCCTCACCCCGGGGAGCTGTTTTTT.

This clonotype appeared once. The chain joins TRBV10-3 to TRBJ2-5; a possible D gene is TRBD2 (6 bases). This CDR3 is built from 13 residues. V lost 6 bases, J lost 5 bases, and 13 bases lay in between. CDR1 and CDR2 (germline): ENHRY, SYGVKD. The CDR3 bases are TGTGCCATCAGGGGGACTGGGGTGGAGACCCAGTACTTC. Amino acids: CAIRGTGVETQYF.

This clonotype was seen more than once but under ten times. This sequence joins TRBV7-9 and TRBJ1-4; D remains ambiguous. The V end was cut by 5 bases, the J end by 8 bases, with 12 bases between. This CDR3 spans 13 amino acids. CDR1 SEHNR and CDR2 FQNEAQ come from the germline V gene (reference sequence). CDR3 DNA: TGTGCCAGCAGCCCCCGGACCTTAGAAAAACTGTTTTTT. Translation gives CASSPRTLEKLFF.

This chain links TRBV23-1 with TRBJ2-1; tentative D call: TRBD1 (6 bases). TRBV23-1 belongs to the ORF category, with a function that is uncertain. The CDR3 covers 14 residues. The V end lost 3 bases, the J end lost 9 bases, and 15 bases lay between the germline ends. For the CDR3, the DNA is TGCGCCAGCAGTCAGTCGAACAGGGTCGGTGAGCAGTTCTTC. Translating it yields CASSQSNRVGEQFF.

The rearrangement links TRBV4-1 to TRBJ2-5, with 7 bases lining up with TRBD1. The V gene end was trimmed by 4 bases and the J gene end by 0 bases; junction bases not matched to a gene: 5. CDR1 and CDR2 from the germline V gene are MGHRA and YSYEKL. The CDR3 has 15 residues. CDR3 region: CASSLGQDYQETQYF. The CDR3 region has the DNA TGCGCCAGCAGCCTAGGACAGGACTACCAAGAGACCCAGTACTTC.

This clonotype was seen more than once but under ten times. The chain carries TRBV18 and TRBJ2-7; no firm D call. The V end was cut by 2 bases, the J end by 4 bases, with 9 bases between. The germline gives CDR1 KGHSH, CDR2 LQKENI. The CDR3 contains 13 residues. The CDR3 reads CASSPELEYEQYF. In DNA form, the CDR3 reads TGTGCCAGCTCACCAGAACTCGAGTACGAGCAGTACTTC. The whole variable domain, remainder taken from reference TRBV18 and TRBJ2-7, is NAGVMQNPRHLVRRRGQEARLRCSPMKGHSHVYWYRQLPEEGLKFMVYLQKENIIDESGMPKERFSAEFPKEGPSILRIQQVVRGDSAAYFCASSPELEYEQYFGPGTRLTVT.

There are a few counts of this clonotype. The CDR3 loop is CASSLHTSGPTGELFF. CDR3 nucleotide sequence: TGTGCCAGCAGTTTACACACTTCGGGGCCGACCGGGGAGCTGTTTTTT. The chain employs TRBV28 and TRBJ2-2, with D perhaps TRBD1 or TRBD2 (5 bases each). Trimming removed 2 bases from V and 5 bases from J, with 15 bases in between. This CDR3 has 16 residues. Germline values: CDR1 MDHEN, CDR2 SYDVKM.

The V call is TRBV24-1, the J call TRBJ2-2; D remains unclear. V gave up 6 bases and J gave up 6 bases, with 10 bases separating them. CDR3 length: 13 residues. Germline V lookup: CDR1 KGHDR, CDR2 SFDVKD. CDR3 coding DNA: TGTGCCACCAGTAAAGAATTTGCCGGGGAGCTGTTTTTT. This codes for CATSKEFAGELFF.

This clonotype has more than one count but fewer than ten. The chain employs TRBV7-9 and TRBJ2-7; D remains ambiguous. Trimming stripped 6 bases from V and 0 bases from J, with 15 bases between. The CDR3 is 15 residues long. Per the germline V gene, CDR1 is SEHNR and CDR2 is FQNEAQ (reference sequence). CDR3 sequence (DNA): TGTGCCAGCAGTTTTGACTTCTACAGCTCCTACGAGCAGTACTTC. It translates to CASSFDFYSSYEQYF.

This clonotype has a handful of counts. The CDR3 nucleotides read TGTGCCTGTTCAGGCTCTGGGGCCAACGTCCTGACTTTC. Amino acid sequence: CACSGSGANVLTF. This chain connects TRBV30 to TRBJ2-6, with unresolved D. The CDR3 runs to 13 residues. Trimming took off 6 bases at V and 0 bases at J, with 6 bases between the two ends. From germline, CDR1 is GTSNPN and CDR2 SVGIG (reference sequence).

In its sample, this clonotype was seen many times. The chain links TRBV7-2 to TRBJ1-5; 8 nucleotides agree with TRBD1. Looked up from germline, CDR1 is SGHTA and CDR2 is FQGNSA. Trimming at V came to 5 bases and at J to 7 bases, leaving 10 bases not matched to a gene. The CDR3 runs to 15 residues. The CDR3 sequence: CASSPTGQGGQPQHF. CDR3 nucleotide sequence: TGTGCCAGCAGCCCGACCGGACAGGGAGGGCAGCCCCAGCATTTT.

The chain employs TRBV4-3 and TRBJ1-4; D is uncertain. The CDR3 extends over 14 amino acids. Germline loops: CDR1 LGHNA, CDR2 YSLEER. Trimming pared 5 bases from V and 7 bases from J, leaving 14 bases between. The CDR3 region has the DNA TGCGCCAGCAGCACCCGCCTGATTGGTGAAAAACTGTTTTTT. The encoded protein is CASSTRLIGEKLFF.

V gene TRBV12-3 or TRBV12-4 combines with J gene TRBJ1-1, with TRBD1 as a possible D gene (5 bases). Trimming took off 2 bases at V and 8 bases at J, with 15 bases between the two ends. The CDR3 has 14 residues. CDR3 sequence reads: CASSLWVGRAEAFF. The CDR3 nucleotides read TGTGCCAGCAGTTTATGGGTGGGGCGGGCCGAAGCTTTCTTT.

This clonotype appeared a few times. The chain is built from TRBV20-1 and TRBJ2-5; unclear D gene. The CDR3 sequence is 12 residues long. The V and J ends lost 1 base and 1 base respectively, with 4 bases between them. Germline CDR1 and CDR2: DFQATT and SNEGSKA (reference sequence). CDR3 sequence: CSARVGQETQYF. The CDR3 DNA reads as TGCAGTGCTAGAGTCGGCCAAGAGACCCAGTACTTC.

The chain recombines TRBV12-3 or TRBV12-4 with TRBJ2-7; D is perhaps TRBD1 (8 bases). The CDR3 length is 14 residues. V was pared by 6 bases and J by 2 bases, with 14 bases between. In DNA, the CDR3 is TGTGCCAGCAGCCTACAGGGGGGGACCTACGAGCAGTACTTC. Amino acids: CASSLQGGTYEQYF.

This clonotype was detected only a few times. The chain is built from TRBV11-2 and TRBJ1-1; D is unclear. V lost 1 base, J lost 10 bases, and 13 bases lay in between. Per germline, CDR1 SGHAT and CDR2 FQNNGV. The CDR3 length is 13 residues. CDR3 coding DNA: TGTGCCAGCAGCTTAGCTGGCAGTCCCCTAGCTTTCTTT. Translated: CASSLAGSPLAFF.

This clonotype was observed many times. The J gene is TRBJ2-1, the V gene TRBV25-1; possible D gene TRBD1, 6 bases. The V end lost 1 base, the J end lost 4 bases, and 17 bases lay between the germline ends. CDR1 is MGHDK, CDR2 SYGVNS, per germline. The CDR3 runs to 17 residues. As DNA, the CDR3 is TGTGCCAGCAGTGAATCCAGACAGGCGATAAAGTACAATGAGCAGTTCTTC. It translates to CASSESRQAIKYNEQFF.

The chain carries TRBV4-3 and TRBJ2-2, with TRBD1 matching 8 bases. Germline loops: CDR1 LGHNA, CDR2 YSLEER. The V and J ends lost 4 bases and 3 bases, in that order; junction bases with no gene match: 4. CDR3 length equals 15 residues. CDR3 protein: CASSRIQGDTGELFF. Written as DNA, the CDR3 is TGCGCCAGCAGCCGAATACAGGGGGACACCGGGGAGCTGTTTTTT.

The chain links TRBV18 to TRBJ2-7; D uncertain. Germline lookup yields CDR1 KGHSH and CDR2 LQKENI. The germline V and J ends were trimmed by 3 bases and 5 bases, with 8 bases remaining between them. CDR3 length equals 12 residues. CDR3 nucleotides: TGTGCCAGCTCACCTGTAGCCCACGAGCAGTACTTC. Encoded protein: CASSPVAHEQYF. Together with reference TRBV18 and TRBJ2-7, the CDR3 gives the full variable domain: NAGVMQNPRHLVRRRGQEARLRCSPMKGHSHVYWYRQLPEEGLKFMVYLQKENIIDESGMPKERFSAEFPKEGPSILRIQQVVRGDSAAYFCASSPVAHEQYFGPGTRLTVT.

The rearrangement uses TRBV29-1 and TRBJ2-3; 14 bases fit TRBD2. From germline, CDR1 is SQVTM and CDR2 ANQGSEA. J lost 5 bases, V lost 4 bases, and 5 bases had no gene match. This CDR3 is 15 amino acids long. The CDR3 loop is CSVATSGGAEDTQYF. The CDR3 nucleotides read TGCAGCGTTGCGACTAGCGGGGGGGCCGAAGATACGCAGTATTTT.